Listed below are T cell receptor beta chains from one sample, sequenced in a study of identifying expanded T cells in peripheral blood. TCRdb's table, derived via immunoSEQ multiplex PCR, lists solely in-frame clones and lacks some. The data show 100,000 or so clones, around 90% seen once. Sequencing was performed on blood. The receptors stem from a person aged 18-70 years in good health. Each CDR3 is given with its conserved first and last residue. The D gene is left open where the match is weak. The size entry is marked missing in some rows and otherwise reads once, few, many or a size class.

cdr3_aa cdr3_nt v_call d_call clone_size j_call
CSVERGPSYNEQFF TGCAGCGTTGAAAGGGGACCCTCCTACAATGAGCAGTTCTTC TRBV29-1 NA NA TRBJ2-1
CASSLDPEDNEKLFF TGTGCCAGCAGCTTAGACCCAGAGGATAATGAAAAACTGTTTTTT TRBV7-9 NA NA TRBJ1-4
CASSLQGDGGYTF TGTGCCAGCAGCTTACAGGGTGACGGTGGCTACACCTTC TRBV7-2 NA NA TRBJ1-2
CASGDSLEQPQHF TGTGCCAGTGGAGACAGCCTAGAACAGCCCCAGCATTTT TRBV19 NA few TRBJ1-5
CASTPPPGASNSPLHF TGTGCCAGCACCCCACCCCCCGGGGCTTCTAATTCACCCCTCCACTTT TRBV7-8 NA NA TRBJ1-6
CASREDGGYTF TGTGCCAGCAGGGAGGATGGAGGCTACACCTTC TRBV2 NA few TRBJ1-2
CASSLDRGVGVSTEAFF TGTGCCAGCAGCTTGGACCGTGGGGTGGGGGTTAGCACTGAAGCTTTCTTT TRBV5-6 NA NA TRBJ1-1
CASSPGQGAYEQYF TGTGCCAGCAGCCCCGGACAGGGGGCTTACGAGCAGTACTTC TRBV9 TRBD1 NA TRBJ2-7
CASSPRGFSRNTEAFF TGTGCCTCTTCTCCGCGAGGCTTTTCGAGGAACACTGAAGCTTTCTTT TRBV21-1 NA NA TRBJ1-1
CASSYGLLETQYF TGTGCCAGCAGTTACGGACTTCTGGAGACCCAGTACTTC TRBV6-5 NA NA TRBJ2-5
CASRRGLRRGATNEKLFF TGTGCCAGCAGGCGAGGTCTACGGCGGGGGGCAACTAATGAAAAACTGTTTTTT TRBV11-2 NA NA TRBJ1-4
CASSLGGSKSDF TGTGCCAGCAGCTTAGGAGGGTCGAAGTCTGACTTT TRBV7-2 NA NA TRBJ1-1
CASSSQGGGGADTQYF TGTGCCAGCAGCTCCCAAGGAGGGGGGGGTGCAGATACGCAGTATTTT TRBV11-3 NA NA TRBJ2-3
CASSWGFNDEQYF TGCGCCAGCAGTTGGGGGTTCAACGACGAGCAGTACTTC TRBV5-1 NA once TRBJ2-7
CASSVQGANTGELFF TGTGCCAGCAGCGTACAGGGGGCGAACACCGGGGAGCTGTTTTTT TRBV6-5 TRBD1 NA TRBJ2-2
CASSRQGDTDTQYF TGTGCCAGCAGCCGACAGGGGGACACAGATACGCAGTATTTT TRBV13 TRBD1 once TRBJ2-3
CASSKGLAGDNEQFF TGTGCCAGCAGTAAGGGACTAGCGGGAGACAATGAGCAGTTCTTC TRBV13 TRBD2 NA TRBJ2-1
CASSTRVGRSYEQYF TGTGCCAGCAGCACCCGGGTAGGGAGATCCTACGAGCAGTACTTC TRBV7-6 NA once TRBJ2-7
CAWSWGFNYGYTF TGTGCCTGGTCATGGGGGTTTAACTATGGCTACACCTTC TRBV30 NA NA TRBJ1-2
CASSVGLGGIQETQYF TGTGCCAGCAGCGTAGGGTTAGGGGGGATCCAAGAGACCCAGTACTTC TRBV9 NA NA TRBJ2-5
CASSSGTGRNQPQHF TGTGCCAGCAGCTCCGGGACAGGACGCAATCAGCCCCAGCATTTT TRBV27 TRBD1 NA TRBJ1-5
CASSLKGVQETQYF TGCGCCAGCAGCTTGAAAGGAGTCCAAGAGACCCAGTACTTC TRBV5-1 NA few TRBJ2-5
CASSNILQGGETQYF TGTGCCAGCAGTAATATTCTACAGGGTGGGGAGACCCAGTACTTC TRBV6-5 NA NA TRBJ2-5
CASSSALGQNYEQYF TGTGCCAGCAGCTCAGCCCTGGGCCAAAATTACGAGCAGTACTTC TRBV7-2 NA NA TRBJ2-7
CASSALGQGRAGNTIYF TGTGCCAGCAGCGCCCTGGGACAGGGGAGGGCTGGAAACACCATATATTTT TRBV21-1 NA NA TRBJ1-3
CASSPRTGGESGNTIYF TGTGCCAGCTCACCACGGACAGGGGGAGAGTCCGGAAACACCATATATTTT TRBV18 TRBD1 NA TRBJ1-3
CASRSLYEQYF TGTGCCAGCAGGAGCCTCTACGAGCAGTACTTC TRBV2 NA NA TRBJ2-7
CATSRDRRARGYTF TGTGCCACCAGCAGAGATCGAAGGGCCCGTGGCTACACCTTC TRBV15 NA NA TRBJ1-2
CASSSYSSYEQYF TGTGCCAGCAGTTCCTACTCCTCCTACGAGCAGTACTTC TRBV27 NA NA TRBJ2-7
CASSLQGSGGKLFF TGTGCCAGCAGCCTACAGGGGAGTGGCGGAAAACTGTTTTTT TRBV7-9 TRBD1 NA TRBJ1-4
CASSPGQGEYYGYTF TGTGCCAGTAGCCCCGGACAGGGCGAATACTATGGCTACACCTTC TRBV19 TRBD1 NA TRBJ1-2
CASSLGPLGGVNEQYF TGTGCCAGCAGCTTAGGGCCCCTCGGGGGAGTTAACGAGCAGTACTTC TRBV11-2 NA NA TRBJ2-7
CASGTGGLNTEAFF TGTGCCAGCGGCACTGGGGGTTTGAACACTGAAGCTTTCTTT TRBV7-9 NA NA TRBJ1-1
CAISEPGAGAFADTQYF TGTGCCATCAGTGAGCCTGGAGCAGGGGCCTTTGCAGATACGCAGTATTTT TRBV10-3 NA once TRBJ2-3
CASSGMDREGGNTIYF TGTGCCAGCAGCGGCATGGACAGGGAAGGAGGAAACACCATATATTTT TRBV9 TRBD1 NA TRBJ1-3
CASSSWGAAETQYF TGTGCCAGCAGTTCTTGGGGGGCCGCGGAGACCCAGTACTTC TRBV27 NA NA TRBJ2-5
CASRQGPWVYEQYF TGTGCCAGCAGACAGGGCCCTTGGGTCTACGAGCAGTACTTC TRBV6-6 NA NA TRBJ2-7
CATSRGGAGGFGQPQHF TGTGCCACCAGCAGAGGGGGGGCAGGGGGCTTCGGTCAGCCCCAGCATTTT TRBV15 TRBD1 NA TRBJ1-5
CASTEGSEGEKLFF TGTGCCAGCACGGAGGGGTCAGAGGGCGAAAAACTGTTTTTT TRBV28 NA NA TRBJ1-4
CASSTQGATNEKLFF TGTGCCAGCAGCACACAGGGGGCGACTAATGAAAAACTGTTTTTT TRBV9 TRBD1 NA TRBJ1-4
CASSLRAGGQTRNEQFF TGTGCCAGCAGCTTGCGGGCAGGGGGCCAAACTAGGAATGAGCAGTTCTTC TRBV5-4 TRBD1 NA TRBJ2-1
CASRDSGQEKREQFF TGTGCCAGCAGGGACTCGGGACAGGAAAAGAGGGAGCAGTTCTTC TRBV6-5 TRBD1 NA TRBJ2-1
CASSSTQETQYF TGTGCCAGCAGCTCCACGCAAGAGACCCAGTACTTC TRBV13 NA once TRBJ2-5
CASSLGRVPDEQFF TGTGCCAGCAGCTTGGGACGGGTTCCTGATGAGCAGTTCTTC TRBV5-6 NA NA TRBJ2-1
CATSRDTSGAPLHF TGTGCCACCAGCAGAGATACGTCGGGGGCACCCCTCCACTTT TRBV15 NA NA TRBJ1-6
CASSNDLGYCDF TGTGCCAGCAGCAATGACCTCGGTTATTGTGATTTT TRBV6-5 NA NA TRBJ2-3
CASSSHGPPYEQYF TGTGCCAGCAGTTCCCACGGGCCCCCCTACGAGCAGTACTTC TRBV6-6 NA NA TRBJ2-7
CASSQDLSANYGYTF TGCGCCAGCAGCCAAGATCTCAGCGCTAACTATGGCTACACCTTC TRBV4-3 NA NA TRBJ1-2
CASSSEGQVYGYTF TGTGCCAGCAGCAGTGAGGGACAGGTCTATGGCTACACCTTC TRBV5-4 TRBD1 NA TRBJ1-2
CASSFGLAGTDTQYF TGTGCCAGCAGCTTCGGACTAGCGGGCACAGATACGCAGTATTTT TRBV27 TRBD2 NA TRBJ2-3
CASYRGPGYGYTF TGTGCCAGCTACAGGGGGCCGGGCTATGGCTACACCTTC TRBV28 TRBD1 NA TRBJ1-2